This note documents a single T cell receptor (beta chain) sequence. This specimen includes other DNA sequences encoding the same CDR3. Deletions cut 5 bases from V and 0 bases from J, with 2 bases between. The CDR3 contains 12 residues. CDR1 and CDR2 from the germline V gene are SEHNR and FQNEAQ (reference sequence). This sample is part of a study of Tregs in tolerant kidney transplant recipients. Mixed chimerism was transient after nonmyeloablative marrow transplants from related graft donors. CD4+CD25+CD127- Tregs, CD4+CD25- non-Tregs, CD4 and CD8 cells were sorted. Measured with immunoSEQ multiplex PCR; TCRdb has only the in-frame clones, and not every one. This table holds 74,000 or so clones, over 75% found once.

Here the sequenced sample was CD4+ T cells from blood (PBMCs), taken 24 months after the transplant. This chain links TRBV7-9 with TRBJ2-1; no firm D call. The TCR was taken from a human patient who received a combined kidney and bone marrow transplant. Some T cells may arise from the graft donor. The CDR3 is CASSLSYNEQFF. CDR3 coding DNA: TGTGCCAGCAGCCTCTCCTACAATGAGCAGTTCTTC.